These T cell receptor beta chains were read from a single sample in a study of shared clonotypes between healthy human individuals. The repertoire was sequenced with immunoSEQ multiplex PCR; TCRdb's copy has only in-frame clones and lacks some. The sample has over a million clones, about 84% seen once. The sequenced material came from memory CD4+ T cells from PBMCs. The receptors shown here come from a man younger than 30 in good health. Some clones in this sample may be carry-over from other donors' samples. Both conserved end residues are part of each CDR3. The D gene is left open where the match is weak. Size values are once, few and many counts, or a class for expanded clones, and some rows have none.

abundance	v_gene	j_gene	d_gene	CDR3aa	CDR3nt
.	TRBV27	TRBJ1-5	.	CASRSDRYNQPQHF	TGTGCCAGCAGGTCTGACAGATACAATCAGCCCCAGCATTTT
.	TRBV29-1	TRBJ2-2	TRBD1	CSVSAGTGKTGELFF	TGCAGCGTGTCCGCCGGGACAGGGAAGACCGGGGAGCTGTTTTTT
.	TRBV5-1	TRBJ1-2	.	CASSLVGEPRGYTF	TGCGCCAGCAGCTTGGTGGGAGAACCGAGGGGCTACACCTTC
.	TRBV28	TRBJ2-6	.	CASTTGGTGANVLTF	TGTGCCAGCACCACTGGGGGTACTGGGGCCAACGTCCTGACTTTC
.	TRBV6-1	TRBJ1-3	.	CASGGYSSGNTIYF	TGTGCCAGCGGAGGCTATAGCTCTGGAAACACCATATATTTT
once	TRBV7-9	TRBJ1-1	.	CASSPGFTEAFF	TGTGCCAGCAGCCCCGGATTCACTGAAGCTTTCTTT
.	TRBV2	TRBJ2-1	TRBD2	CASRATGTSGINEQFF	TGTGCCAGCAGAGCGACCGGGACTAGCGGGATCAATGAGCAGTTCTTC
.	TRBV2	TRBJ2-7	.	CASRERRDTLEQYF	TGTGCCAGCAGGGAACGCCGGGACACCCTCGAGCAGTACTTC
.	TRBV11-2	TRBJ2-7	.	CASSLVALYEQYF	TGTGCCAGCAGCTTAGTTGCCCTATACGAGCAGTACTTC
.	TRBV14	TRBJ2-7	.	CASSQVGRDSHHEQYF	TGTGCCAGCAGCCAAGTCGGGCGGGATTCACACCACGAGCAGTACTTC
once	TRBV13	TRBJ2-1	TRBD2	CASSFRSGRGDEQFF	TGTGCCAGCAGCTTTCGAAGCGGGAGAGGTGATGAGCAGTTCTTC
.	TRBV7-9	TRBJ1-5	TRBD1	CASSPSGQGADQPQHF	TGTGCCAGCAGCCCCTCCGGACAGGGGGCGGATCAGCCCCAGCATTTT
.	TRBV10-3	TRBJ1-2	.	CAISGQINYGYTF	TGTGCCATCAGTGGTCAGATTAACTATGGCTACACCTTC
.	TRBV4-2	TRBJ1-5	.	CASSPGVGGWGGNQPQHF	TGTGCCAGCAGCCCCGGAGTGGGAGGGTGGGGTGGCAATCAGCCCCAGCATTTT
.	TRBV7-8	TRBJ1-5	.	CASSPGSAEGPQHF	TGTGCCAGCAGCCCCGGATCGGCGGAGGGGCCCCAGCATTTT
.	TRBV5-1	TRBJ2-4	.	CASSLVGPGDIQYF	TGCGCCAGCAGCTTGGTTGGGCCGGGTGACATTCAGTACTTC
.	TRBV10-3	TRBJ2-2	.	CAISERTDTGELFF	TGTGCCATCAGTGAAAGGACAGACACCGGGGAGCTGTTTTTT
.	TRBV28	TRBJ1-3	.	CASHRVSGNTIYF	TGTGCCAGCCACAGAGTCTCTGGAAACACCATATATTTT
.	TRBV14	TRBJ1-5	.	CASSLYPNQPQHF	TGTGCCAGCAGCTTATACCCGAATCAGCCCCAGCATTTT
few	TRBV7-9	TRBJ1-2	TRBD1	CASSPAGTGLGGYTF	TGTGCCAGCAGCCCAGCCGGGACAGGGTTGGGAGGCTACACCTTC
.	TRBV9	TRBJ1-5	.	CASSHGGSNQPQHF	TGTGCCAGCAGCCACGGCGGAAGCAATCAGCCCCAGCATTTT
few	TRBV7-2	TRBJ2-3	TRBD2	CASSPSGSTTDTQYF	TGTGCCAGCAGCCCGAGCGGGAGTACCACAGATACGCAGTATTTT
.	TRBV5-1	TRBJ2-5	.	CASSLGGPLAQETQYF	TGCGCCAGCAGCTTGGGGGGGCCCCTAGCCCAAGAGACCCAGTACTTC